The 23 T cell receptor beta chains below all came from one sample that was sequenced in a study of T cell repertoires in cytomegalovirus infection. TCRdb redid the calling of the reads with MiXCR, one entry per CDR3 protein. The profile shows hundreds of thousands of distinct CDR3 sequences, around 9.6% of them singletons. The source material was PBMCs. These receptors all come from a human donor in good health (CMV status not recorded). Some clones in this sample may be carry-over from other donors' samples.

At least ten counts were recorded for this clonotype. The J gene is TRBJ2-1, the V gene TRBV7-3; no definite D call. The CDR3 has 14 residues. V lost 3 bases and J lost 3, with 9 bases in between. Germline-derived CDR1 and CDR2 are SGHTA and FQGTGA. CDR3: CASSLGELYNEQFF. The CDR3 DNA is TGTGCCAGCAGCTTGGGTGAACTCTACAATGAGCAGTTCTTC. The full variable domain, completed using reference TRBV7-3 and TRBJ2-1, is GAGVSQTPSNKVTEKGKYVELRCDPISGHTALYWYRQSLGQGPEFLIYFQGTGAADDSGLPNDRFFAVRPEGSVSTLKIQRTERGDSAVYLCASSLGELYNEQFFGPGTRLTVL.

The table lists this clonotype with many counts. The CDR3 region is CASSLGGDPYEQYF. DNA of the CDR3: TGCGCCAGCAGCTTGGGAGGAGACCCCTACGAGCAGTACTTC. The J gene is TRBJ2-7, the V gene TRBV5-1, with no clear D. V was clipped by 0 bases and J by 2 bases, with 9 bases between them. The CDR3 is 14 amino acids. Germline V CDR1 and CDR2: SGHRS, YFSETQ. The complete variable domain, with remaining parts taken from reference TRBV5-1 and TRBJ2-7, reads KAGVTQTPRYLIKTRGQQVTLSCSPISGHRSVSWYQQTPGQGLQFLFEYFSETQRNKGNFPGRFSGRQFSNSRSEMNVSTLELGDSALYLCASSLGGDPYEQYFGPGTRLTVT.

This clonotype was observed at least ten times. V is TRBV25-1 and J is TRBJ1-2, with 7 nucleotides matching TRBD1. V lost 5 bases to trimming and J lost 6 bases; unmatched junction nucleotides: 6. The germline CDR1 and CDR2 sequences are MGHDK and SYGVNS. This CDR3 has 13 amino acids. The CDR3 DNA reads as TGTGCCAGCAGTCCCAGGGGGATTGATGGCTACACCTTC. The encoded protein is CASSPRGIDGYTF.

V usage is TRBV6-6 and J usage is TRBJ2-5, with D unresolved. Deletions cut 7 bases from V and 4 bases from J, with 10 bases between. The CDR3 extends over 12 amino acids. From germline, CDR1 is MNHNY and CDR2 SVGAGI (reference sequence). The CDR3 DNA reads as TGTGCCAGCACCTCAATGGGAGAGACCCAGTACTTC. It codes for CASTSMGETQYF.

CDR3 region: CSAIAGGGSPLHF. DNA of the CDR3: TGCAGTGCCATCGCAGGGGGCGGATCACCCCTCCACTTT. The rearrangement joins TRBV20-1 to TRBJ1-6; 8 bases agree with TRBD1. Germline V CDR1 and CDR2: DFQATT, SNEGSKA (reference sequence). This CDR3 is 13 amino acids long. The J segment lost 10 bases and the V segment lost 6 bases, leaving 8 bases of the junction unmatched.

This clonotype came up many times. The V call is TRBV7-2, the J call TRBJ2-1, with D possibly being TRBD2 (5 bases). The germline V and J ends were trimmed by 2 bases and 5 bases, with 10 bases remaining between them. This CDR3 has 14 residues. Per germline, CDR1 SGHTA and CDR2 FQGNSA. The CDR3 loop reads CASSLSWENNEQFF. CDR3 sequence (DNA): TGTGCCAGCAGCTTAAGTTGGGAGAACAATGAGCAGTTCTTC. The full variable domain, with the rest looked up from reference TRBV7-2 and TRBJ2-1, is GAGVSQSPSNKVTEKGKDVELRCDPISGHTALYWYRQSLGQGLEFLIYFQGNSAPDKSGLPSDRFSAERTGGSVSTLTIQRTQQEDSAVYLCASSLSWENNEQFFGPGTRLTVL.

The table lists this clonotype with many counts. This chain joins TRBV6-2 or TRBV6-3 and TRBJ2-5; the match to TRBD2 covers 10 bases. The V gene's germline CDR1 is MNHEY and CDR2 SVGEGT. The junction had 7 bases not matched to a gene; V was cut back by 3 bases and J by 6 bases. CDR3 size: 15 residues. Here the CDR3 reads CASSYPSGGVKTQYF. The CDR3 region has the DNA TGTGCCAGCAGTTATCCCAGCGGGGGGGTCAAGACCCAGTACTTC.

Ten or more counts support this clonotype. The genes are TRBV19 and TRBJ1-5, with D possibly TRBD1 on 5 matching bases. The CDR3 length is 19 residues. Germline CDR1 is LNHDA and CDR2 is SQIVND (reference sequence). Trimming pared 5 bases from V and 1 base from J, leaving 24 bases between. CDR3 residues: CASSSSSGSRGLSNQPQHF. The CDR3 DNA reads as TGTGCCAGTAGTTCCTCCTCGGGGTCACGGGGCCTCAGCAATCAGCCCCAGCATTTT.

This clonotype was found many times. The V and J genes are TRBV13 and TRBJ2-7; no definite D call. The CDR3 has 15 amino acids. Germline V gene lookup returns CDR1 PRHDT and CDR2 FYEKMQ (reference sequence). V lost 3 bases to trimming and J lost 6 bases, with 18 bases between them. This chain's CDR3 is CASSFRQPSIGEQYV. The CDR3 DNA follows: TGTGCCAGCAGCTTCCGTCAGCCTTCCATTGGCGAGCAGTACGTC.

This clonotype has at least ten counts. The V gene is TRBV13, the J gene TRBJ2-1, with TRBD2 matching over 8 bases. J lost 13 bases, V lost 5 bases, and 10 bases had no gene match. CDR1 PRHDT and CDR2 FYEKMQ come from the germline V gene (reference sequence). The CDR3 has 13 amino acids. The CDR3 loop reads CASSTRGGGSQFF. For the CDR3, the DNA is TGTGCCAGCAGCACTCGGGGCGGGGGGTCCCAGTTCTTC.

The rearrangement uses TRBV20-1 and TRBJ2-5, with D possibly TRBD2 on 5 matching bases. This CDR3 is 16 amino acids long. Germline V gene lookup returns CDR1 DFQATT and CDR2 SNEGSKA (reference sequence). V was trimmed by 0 bases and J by 4 bases, leaving 18 bases between them. The CDR3 reads CSARDSRRALRETQYF. CDR3 DNA: TGCAGTGCTAGAGACTCCAGGCGGGCCCTTAGAGAGACCCAGTACTTC.

This clonotype was found many times. This chain connects TRBV20-1 to TRBJ2-3; D is unresolved. Looked up from germline, CDR1 is DFQATT and CDR2 is SNEGSKA (reference sequence). The germline V and J ends were trimmed by 6 bases and 6 bases, with 13 bases remaining between them. This CDR3 is built from 12 residues. The CDR3 nucleotides are TGCAGTGCACTAAACCTGGGTGATACGCAGTATTTT. This codes for CSALNLGDTQYF.

This clonotype has a handful of counts. J is TRBJ1-2 and V is TRBV12-3 or TRBV12-4, with TRBD1 as a possible D gene (5 bases). Trimming left V 7 bases short and J 6 bases short, with 15 bases between. The CDR3 length is 13 residues. The CDR3 sequence: CASNVGGVDGYTF. As DNA, the CDR3 is TGTGCCAGCAATGTGGGGGGGGTGGATGGCTACACCTTC.

The chain recombines TRBV20-1 with TRBJ2-1, with 9 bases aligning to TRBD1. The germline gives CDR1 DFQATT, CDR2 SNEGSKA (reference sequence). The CDR3 is 14 residues long. V lost 6 bases, J lost 7 bases, and 10 bases stayed unmatched. CDR3: CSADGQGTGNEQFF. As DNA, the CDR3 is TGCAGTGCGGACGGACAGGGGACGGGGAATGAGCAGTTCTTC.

This clonotype was counted ten times or more. CDR3 region: CASSSGGGAGYNEQFF. CDR3 in DNA: TGTGCCAGCAGCTCGGGCGGGGGCGCAGGCTACAATGAGCAGTTCTTC. The V and J genes are TRBV6-6 and TRBJ2-1; possibly TRBD2 for D (7 bases). Germline loops: CDR1 MNHNY, CDR2 SVGAGI (reference sequence). V was cut by 6 bases and J by 3 bases, with 18 bases left in between. CDR3 length equals 16 residues.

The rearrangement uses TRBV24-1 and TRBJ1-2; D ambiguous. Looked up from germline, CDR1 is KGHDR and CDR2 is SFDVKD. The CDR3 length is 13 residues. Trimming shortened V by 0 bases and J by 8 bases, and 9 bases separated the two germline ends. The CDR3 loop reads CATSDLSGSGYTF. CDR3 nucleotides: TGTGCCACCAGTGATTTGTCCGGGAGCGGCTACACCTTC.

This clonotype was seen repeatedly, ten times or more. This rearrangement joins TRBV7-3 to TRBJ2-3; D unresolved. CDR1 is SGHTA, CDR2 FQGTGA, per germline. CDR3 length: 14 residues. V lost 5 bases and J lost 0, with 9 bases in between. In DNA form, the CDR3 reads TGTGCCAGCAGCGGTGCGGATAGCACAGATACGCAGTATTTT. The encoded protein is CASSGADSTDTQYF.

CDR3 sequence reads: CSASTPPGTQYF. Written as DNA, the CDR3 is TGCAGTGCTAGTACGCCCCCAGGGACCCAGTACTTC. The genes are TRBV20-1 and TRBJ2-5; no clear D gene. This CDR3 is 12 amino acids long. Germline V gives CDR1 DFQATT, CDR2 SNEGSKA (reference sequence). With 3 bases removed from V and 7 bases from J, the gap between germline ends came to 12 bases.

This clonotype was recorded many times. V gene TRBV7-8 combines with J gene TRBJ1-5; a weak D match, TRBD1 (5 bases). This CDR3 comprises 15 residues. V shed 2 bases and J shed 4 bases, with 12 bases lying between them. Germline values: CDR1 SGHVS, CDR2 FQNEAQ. The DNA for the CDR3 is TGTGCCAGCAGCTTAAGGGACGGAGGGAATCAGCCCCAGCATTTT. This codes for CASSLRDGGNQPQHF.

This clonotype was recorded many times. The chain carries TRBV6-5 and TRBJ2-2; 8 nucleotides line up with TRBD1. Germline V lookup: CDR1 MNHEY, CDR2 SVGAGI. Trimming removed 0 bases from V and 7 bases from J; junction bases left unmatched: 7. The CDR3 is made up of 16 amino acids. CDR3 in DNA: TGTGCCAGCAGTTACTCCGGACAGGGATACGGCGGGGAGCTGTTTTTT. Its translation is CASSYSGQGYGGELFF.

This clonotype was found a few times. The gene calls are TRBV20-1 and TRBJ2-7; weak D call: TRBD1 (5 bases). This CDR3 region has 14 residues. Germline V lookup: CDR1 DFQATT, CDR2 SNEGSKA (reference sequence). With 0 bases removed from V and 3 bases from J, the gap between germline ends came to 12 bases. The CDR3 reads CSARDQGRNYEQYF. The CDR3 region has the DNA TGCAGTGCTAGAGATCAGGGTAGAAACTACGAGCAGTACTTC.

This clonotype showed up many times. The chain joins TRBV10-3 to TRBJ1-2, with 9 bases fitting TRBD1. V lost 6 bases to trimming and J lost 5 bases; unmatched junction nucleotides: 10. Germline CDR1 is ENHRY and CDR2 is SYGVKD. The CDR3 extends over 15 amino acids. The CDR3, as DNA: TGTGCCATCAGAGAGCCGGGACAGGGCCAGTATGGCTACACCTTC. Protein sequence: CAIREPGQGQYGYTF.

The genes are TRBV29-1 and TRBJ1-6; 8 bases agree with TRBD1. V was clipped by 6 bases and J by 7 bases; unmatched bases: 8. Germline V gene sequence: CDR1 SQVTM, CDR2 ANQGSEA. CDR3 length: 14 residues. CDR3 amino acids: CSVRGQGTNSPLHF. The CDR3 coding sequence is TGCAGCGTCAGAGGACAGGGAACCAATTCACCCCTCCACTTT.